The clone carrying this T cell receptor (beta chain) was detected only once. Libraries were prepared by immunoSEQ multiplex PCR; TCRdb keeps only in-frame clonotypes and omits some of them. Among approximately 120,000 clones listed, about 90% were seen once. This entry belongs to a study of control samples from healthy donors and cancer patients. Trimming pared 0 bases from V and 2 bases from J, leaving 8 bases between. CDR1 GTSNPN and CDR2 SVGIG come from the germline V gene (reference sequence). The CDR3 spans 13 residues. This TCR derives from a man between 18 and 35 years old in good health. The sequenced sample was blood. This rearrangement joins TRBV30 to TRBJ2-7; D unclear. In DNA, the CDR3 is TGTGCCTGGAGTGTAGGCAGTACCTACGAGCAGTACTTC. Translation: CAWSVGSTYEQYF.